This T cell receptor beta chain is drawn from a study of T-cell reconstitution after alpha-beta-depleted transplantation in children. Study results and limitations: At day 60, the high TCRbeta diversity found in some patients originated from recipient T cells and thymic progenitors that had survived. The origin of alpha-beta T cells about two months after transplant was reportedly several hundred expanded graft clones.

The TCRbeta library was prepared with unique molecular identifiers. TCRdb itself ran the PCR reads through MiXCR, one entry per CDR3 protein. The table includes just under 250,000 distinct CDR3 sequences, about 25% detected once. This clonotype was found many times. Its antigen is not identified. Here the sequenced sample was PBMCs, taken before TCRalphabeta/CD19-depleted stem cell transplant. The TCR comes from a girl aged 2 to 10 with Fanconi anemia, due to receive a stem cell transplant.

CDR3 protein: CASSLEGNEQYF. The CDR3, as DNA: TGTGCCAGCAGTTTAGAAGGGAACGAGCAGTACTTC. This chain joins TRBV12-3 or TRBV12-4 and TRBJ2-7; D uncertain. V lost 1 base and J lost 5, with 6 bases in between. CDR3 length: 12 residues.